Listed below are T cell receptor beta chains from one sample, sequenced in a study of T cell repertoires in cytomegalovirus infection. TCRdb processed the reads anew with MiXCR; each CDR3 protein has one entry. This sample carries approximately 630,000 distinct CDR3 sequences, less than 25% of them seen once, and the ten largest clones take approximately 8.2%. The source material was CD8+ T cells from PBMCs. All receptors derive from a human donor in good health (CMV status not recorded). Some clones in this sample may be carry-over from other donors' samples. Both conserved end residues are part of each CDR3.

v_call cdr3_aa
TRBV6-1 CASSARRGGTDTQYF
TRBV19 CASSIGSSGGAGTDTQYF
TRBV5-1 CASREVSGVTNTGELFF
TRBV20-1 CSASPTGDFSYEQYF
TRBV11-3 CASSLQPPGLAGGTDTQYF
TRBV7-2 CASSLEAYFAAGANVLTF
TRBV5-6 CASSSLGGTSGASYNEQFF
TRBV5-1 CASSPGQGADEQFF
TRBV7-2 CASSILAGGPYEQFF
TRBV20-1 CSASHASGPGDTQYF